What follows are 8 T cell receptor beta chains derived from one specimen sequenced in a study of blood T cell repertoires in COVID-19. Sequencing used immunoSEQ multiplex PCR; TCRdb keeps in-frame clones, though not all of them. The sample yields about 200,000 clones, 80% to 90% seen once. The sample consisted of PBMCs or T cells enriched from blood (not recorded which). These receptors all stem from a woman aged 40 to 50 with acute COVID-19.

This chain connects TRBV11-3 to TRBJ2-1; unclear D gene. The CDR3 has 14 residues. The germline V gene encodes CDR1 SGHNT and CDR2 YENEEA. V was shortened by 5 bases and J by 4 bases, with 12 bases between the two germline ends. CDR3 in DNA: TGTGCCAGCAGCCCGAGGCCGGTTTACAATGAGCAGTTCTTC. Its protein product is CASSPRPVYNEQFF. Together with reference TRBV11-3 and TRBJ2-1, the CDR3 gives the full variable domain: EAGVVQSPRYKIIEKKQPVAFWCNPISGHNTLYWYLQNLGQGPELLIRYENEEAVDDSQLPKDRFSAERLKGVDSTLKIQPAELGDSAVYLCASSPRPVYNEQFFGPGTRLTVL.

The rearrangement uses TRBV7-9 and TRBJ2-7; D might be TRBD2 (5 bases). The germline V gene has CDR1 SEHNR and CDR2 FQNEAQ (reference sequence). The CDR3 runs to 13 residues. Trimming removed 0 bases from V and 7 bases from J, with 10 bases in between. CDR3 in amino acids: CASSLADSREQYF. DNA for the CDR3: TGTGCCAGCAGCTTAGCGGACTCTAGGGAGCAGTACTTC.

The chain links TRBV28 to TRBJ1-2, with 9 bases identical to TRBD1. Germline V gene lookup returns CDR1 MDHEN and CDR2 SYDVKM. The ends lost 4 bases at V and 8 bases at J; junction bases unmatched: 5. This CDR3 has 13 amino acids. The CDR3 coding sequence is TGTGCCAGCAGTTCCGGACAGGGGAGAGGCTACACCTTC. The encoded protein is CASSSGQGRGYTF.

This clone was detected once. The CDR3 sequence: CSVDQGPWETQYF. The CDR3 DNA reads TGCAGCGTTGATCAGGGGCCGTGGGAGACCCAGTACTTC. V usage is TRBV29-1 and J usage is TRBJ2-5, with D tentatively TRBD1 (6 bases). The CDR3 extends over 13 amino acids. Trimming removed 3 bases at V and 5 bases at J, with 13 bases between. Per the germline V gene, CDR1 is SQVTM and CDR2 is ANQGSEA.

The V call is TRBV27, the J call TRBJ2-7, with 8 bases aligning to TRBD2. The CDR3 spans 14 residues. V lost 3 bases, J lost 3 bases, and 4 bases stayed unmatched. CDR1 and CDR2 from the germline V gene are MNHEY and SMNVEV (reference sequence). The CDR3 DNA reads TGTGCCAGCAGTTTTAGCGGGACAAGCTACGAGCAGTACTTC. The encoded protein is CASSFSGTSYEQYF.

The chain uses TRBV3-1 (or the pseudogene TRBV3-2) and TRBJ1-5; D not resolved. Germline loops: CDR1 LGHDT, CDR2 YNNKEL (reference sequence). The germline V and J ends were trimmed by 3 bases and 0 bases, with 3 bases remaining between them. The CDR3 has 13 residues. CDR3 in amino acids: CASSHSSNQPQHF. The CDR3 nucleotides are TGTGCCAGCAGCCACAGTAGCAATCAGCCCCAGCATTTT.

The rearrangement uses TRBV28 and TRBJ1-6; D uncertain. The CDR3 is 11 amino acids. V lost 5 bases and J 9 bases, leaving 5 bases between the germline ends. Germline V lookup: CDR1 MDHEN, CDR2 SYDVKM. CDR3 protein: CASSGSSPLHF. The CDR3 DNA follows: TGTGCCAGCAGTGGGAGTTCACCCCTCCACTTT.

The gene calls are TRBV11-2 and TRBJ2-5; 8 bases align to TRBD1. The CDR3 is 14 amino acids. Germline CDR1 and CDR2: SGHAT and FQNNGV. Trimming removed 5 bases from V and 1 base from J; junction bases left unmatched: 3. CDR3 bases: TGTGCCAGCAGCCACACAGGGGGCCAAGAGACCCAGTACTTC. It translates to CASSHTGGQETQYF. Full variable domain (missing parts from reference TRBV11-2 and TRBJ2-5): EAGVAQSPRYKIIEKRQSVAFWCNPISGHATLYWYQQILGQGPKLLIQFQNNGVVDDSQLPKDRFSAERLKGVDSTLKIQPAKLEDSAVYLCASSHTGGQETQYFGPGTRLLVL.